The source of this T cell receptor (beta chain) is a study of human T cells and chemical hapten exposure. Study details: The variation in per-sample TCR yields arose mainly from small differences in pooled library volumes. Whole-study results and caveats: Among TCRs, those above 1 in 1000 frequency were unaffected by DPC sensitization.

This clonotype appeared a few times. Its antigen is not known. There are 12 residues in the CDR3. Germline-derived CDR1 and CDR2 are MNHNS and SASEGT. The V and J ends lost 9 bases and 8 bases, in that order; junction bases with no gene match: 4. The study used a library that attached unique molecular identifiers to individual cDNA molecules. Source study methods: A per-sample median of roughly 96,000 TCRs was observed, with a range of about 20,000 to 700,000. From the 5' RACE reads, TCRdb called clonotypes with MiXCR, one entry per CDR3 protein. For this entry, the V and J calls and clone size follow TCRdb and not the study's own pipeline. The sample lists roughly 81,000 distinct CDR3 sequences; more than 15% were seen once. Unfractionated whole blood was the source of the extracted total RNA.

This chain connects TRBV6-1 to TRBJ1-6; TRBD1 matches at 7 bases. The receptor was isolated from a female donor in good health. DNA for the CDR3: TGTGCCAGTTTGGGACAGCATTCACCCCTCCACTTT. As protein: CASLGQHSPLHF.